This T cell receptor beta chain appears in the sequencing data of a study of CD8 T cells in ankylosing spondylitis. This clonotype was observed at least ten times. TCRdb passed the 5' RACE reads through MiXCR, listing each CDR3 protein once. The profile shows approximately 220,000 distinct CDR3 sequences, approximately 24% of them singletons. The TCR sequence derives from a male donor with ankylosing spondylitis or in good health (not recorded which). The sequenced sample consisted of blood, either unsorted or a sorted T cell fraction (not recorded which).

The CDR3 loop reads CASSVRANTGELFF. DNA of the CDR3: TGTGCCAGCAGCGTAAGGGCGAACACCGGGGAGCTGTTTTTT. The gene calls are TRBV9 and TRBJ2-2, with D uncertain. Looked up from germline, CDR1 is SGDLS and CDR2 is YYNGEE. Trimming removed 1 base at V and 0 bases at J, with 4 bases between. The CDR3 extends over 14 amino acids.